This T cell receptor (beta chain) appears in the sequencing data of a study of shared clonotypes between healthy human individuals. Background on the study: Aged between 18 and 49, the donors were two women and three men. Regarding the study as a whole: Collection of samples was limited to blood; tissue repertoires likely differ.

Deep was the level used in running the assay. Method: immunoSEQ multiplex PCR; TCRdb's copy keeps in-frame clones and lacks some. The sample yields fewer than 600,000 clones, roughly 72% seen once. Nashville, Tennessee was home to all donors, who were Caucasian adults. This clone appeared a few times. Its antigen is not known. Germline-derived CDR1 and CDR2 are PRHDT and FYEKMQ (reference sequence). This CDR3 has 15 amino acids. Between the trimmed V and J ends, which lost 2 bases and 0 bases, there was a span of 10 bases. The sample comprised PBMCs. The V gene is TRBV13, the J gene TRBJ1-1, with D possibly TRBD1 on 5 matching bases. The sequence was obtained from a middle-aged woman in good health. Some clones in this sample may be carry-over from other donors' samples. CDR3 region: CASSLRATVNTEAFF. The CDR3 DNA reads TGTGCCAGCAGCTTAAGGGCGACAGTGAACACTGAAGCTTTCTTT. Full variable domain (remainder filled in from reference TRBV13 and TRBJ1-1): AAGVIQSPRHLIKEKRETATLKCYPIPRHDTVYWYQQGPGQDPQFLISFYEKMQSDKGSIPDRFSAQQFSDYHSELNMSSLELGDSALYFCASSLRATVNTEAFFGQGTRLTVV.